This T cell receptor (beta chain) was observed in a study of CD8+CD57+ T cells in acquired aplastic anemia. Study information: Sorted CD4+ plus CD8+ cells gave DNA averaging approximately 3.2 ug. Findings and limits, study-wide: Statistical testing detected no significant gap in CD8+ Simpson's diversity between patients and controls.

It was genomic DNA that served as the template for profiling TCR beta VDJ and CDR3. From the reads, TCRdb called clonotypes with MiXCR, one entry per CDR3 protein. The repertoire holds 200,000 to 250,000 distinct CDR3 sequences, about 44% seen once, with 7.8% in the top ten. Patients picked for sequencing had shown CD8+CD57+ cell expansion detected by flow cytometry. The enrolled patients all had severe acquired aplastic anemia. Turning to this clonotype: Antigen specificity is unknown.

In germline, CDR1 is SEHNR, CDR2 FQNEAQ (reference sequence). There are 15 residues in the CDR3. The V end lost 8 bases, the J end lost 6 bases, and 17 bases lay between the germline ends. Specimen: sorted CD4+, CD8+, or CD8+CD57+ T cells (not recorded which) from PBMCs. This chain joins TRBV7-9 and TRBJ1-6; a possible D gene is TRBD1 (5 bases). The receptor comes from a human donor with aplastic anemia. For the CDR3, the DNA is TGTGCCAGCTCCCTTGAGGGGAGTGTTAATTCACCCCTCCACTTT. It translates to CASSLEGSVNSPLHF. The full variable domain, completed using reference TRBV7-9 and TRBJ1-6, is DTGVSQNPRHKITKRGQNVTFRCDPISEHNRLYWYRQTLGQGPEFLTYFQNEAQLEKSRLLSDRFSAERPKGSFSTLEIQRTEQGDSAMYLCASSLEGSVNSPLHFGNGTRLTVT.